Presented here are 3 T cell receptor beta chains from one specimen sequenced in a study of PD-1 blockade in classical Hodgkin lymphoma (dated by TCRdb to 2020 to 2021). The library was obtained by the immunoSEQ multiplex PCR assay. The table comes from immuneACCESS by way of TCRdb, which keeps in-frame sequences with V and J called. Part of the clones is missing from these tables; in studies checked, under half for an unresolved V gene and the rest for unknown reasons. This sample comprises 12,000 to 15,000 clones, about 86% of them detected only once. Almost 25% of the sample rests with the top ten. The time point label, as the study defines it: cycle 2 day 1 (C2D1) of nivolumab. Every trial patient had relapsed following autologous stem cell transplantation, and prior brentuximab vedotin exposure was what differed among cohorts A, B and C. This material consisted of peripheral blood mononuclear cells (PBMCs), taken before the second cycle of nivolumab. These receptors came from a human donor with classical Hodgkin lymphoma.

This clone was detected only a few times. The chain couples TRBV21-1 to TRBJ2-5; TRBD1, as called in the table, went unchecked against the DNA. TRBV21-1 counts as a pseudogene. This CDR3 has 13 residues. CDR3 sequence: CASRGRGLETQYF. CDR3 in DNA: TGTGCCAGCCGAGGAAGGGGGCTAGAGACCCAGTACTTC.

This clone is a singleton in its sample. The V call is TRBV2, the J call TRBJ1-1; no clear D. V lost 2 bases and J lost 1, with 8 bases in between. Germline V CDR1 and CDR2: SNHLY, FYNNEI. CDR3 length: 14 amino acids. The CDR3 loop is CASSERHRNTEAFF. The CDR3, as DNA: TGTGCCAGCAGTGAAAGGCACCGGAACACTGAAGCTTTCTTT.

The chain has TRBV29-1 and TRBJ2-1, with D possibly being TRBD2 (6 bases). The CDR3 has 14 residues. Per the germline V gene, CDR1 is SQVTM and CDR2 is ANQGSEA. V dropped 1 base and J dropped 2 bases, with 9 bases sitting between them. The CDR3 nucleotides read TGCAGCGTTGAAGGGAGGGAGCCCTACAATGAGCAGTTCTTC. Its protein product is CSVEGREPYNEQFF.